This record looks at one T cell receptor (beta chain) sequence and its context. This specimen belongs to a study of T-cell memory formation after mild COVID-19. TCRdb re-analysed the 5' RACE reads in MiXCR, keeping a single row per CDR3 protein. The data contain a few hundred thousand distinct CDR3 sequences, 20% of them singletons. Germline loops: CDR1 SGHDT, CDR2 YYEEEE. V gave up 1 base and J gave up 8 bases, with 10 bases separating them. The CDR3 consists of 13 residues. The sample comprised PBMCs or a T cell subset sorted from them (not recorded which). The genes are TRBV5-6 and TRBJ2-1; D might be TRBD1 or TRBD2, each matching 6 bases. The receptor comes from a man aged 18 to 30 who had mild COVID-19 (a few samples of this study predate the infection). Cell type and time point are not known. The CDR3 bases are TGTGCCAGCAGCTTGTTGAGGGGGGATGAGCAGTTCTTC. The encoded protein is CASSLLRGDEQFF.